This entry lists 4 T cell receptor beta chains sequenced from one sample in a study of T cell clonality in common variable immunodeficiency. Whole-study findings and limits: Common variable immunodeficiency TCR beta sequences reportedly had fewer deletions and N-nucleotide insertions.

No cognate antigen is known for these TCRs. Assay used: immunoSEQ multiplex PCR; TCRdb lists only in-frame clones, some missing. The sample is made up of about 20,000 clones, none counted only once. The sample consisted of peripheral blood mononuclear cells. These receptor sequences come from a human donor with common variable immunodeficiency.

The CDR3 bases that were read are TGTGCCAGCAGCCAAGGACAGGGCCAAAACTATGGC. It encodes CASSQGQGQNYG. The whole CDR3 is CASSQGQGQNYGYTF. This rearrangement joins TRBV2 to TRBJ1-2, with 8 bases lining up with TRBD1. Read sequence stops 3 residues before the CDR3 end, and the germline J gene provides the missing end. This CDR3 is built from 15 residues. J was trimmed by 2 bases and V by 6 bases; bases with no gene match: 8. Per the germline V gene, CDR1 is SNHLY and CDR2 is FYNNEI.

With respect to this clone: The CDR3 is cut off 3 residues early in the read; its end comes from the germline J gene. The V and J genes are TRBV5-1 and TRBJ2-1, with 9 bases that match TRBD2. The CDR3 consists of 14 residues. CDR1 SGHRS and CDR2 YFSETQ come from the germline V gene. V lost 4 bases to trimming and J lost 9 bases; unmatched junction nucleotides: 8. The CDR3 is CASSPGTSPGEQFF. The CDR3 DNA, read in part, is TGCGCCAGCAGCCCAGGGACTAGCCCCGGTGAG.

This clone was counted a few times. The CDR3 end is not reached by the read, which stops 3 residues before it; the germline J gene fills it in. This chain links TRBV7-7 with TRBJ2-2; D remains unclear. Trimming shortened V by 1 base and J by 1 base, and 4 bases separated the two germline ends. Germline V gives CDR1 SSHAT, CDR2 FNYEAQ (reference sequence). The CDR3 runs 14 residues. The DNA read from the CDR3 is TGTGCCAGCAGCTTAGGGCTGAACACCGGGGAG. Amino acids: CASSLGLNTGE. The full CDR3 sequence reads CASSLGLNTGELFF.

As to this clone: The read ends 3 residues shy of where the CDR3 ends; the end is completed using the germline J gene. V and J are TRBV19 and TRBJ2-3; 9 bases are a match to TRBD1. This CDR3 is 14 amino acids long. The ends lost 6 bases at V and 4 bases at J; junction bases unmatched: 5. Looked up from germline, CDR1 is LNHDA and CDR2 is SQIVND (reference sequence). The CDR3 loop is CASRGTGYADTQYF. Partial CDR3 DNA: TGTGCCAGTAGAGGGACAGGGTATGCAGATACG.